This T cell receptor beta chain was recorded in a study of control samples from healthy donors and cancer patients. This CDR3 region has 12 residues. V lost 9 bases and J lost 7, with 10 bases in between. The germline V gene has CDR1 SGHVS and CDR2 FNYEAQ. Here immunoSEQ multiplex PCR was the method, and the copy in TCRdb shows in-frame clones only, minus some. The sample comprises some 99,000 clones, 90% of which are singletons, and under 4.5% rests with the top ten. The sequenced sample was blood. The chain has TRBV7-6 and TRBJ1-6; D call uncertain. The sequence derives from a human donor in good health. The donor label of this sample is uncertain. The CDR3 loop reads CASWGGNSPLHF. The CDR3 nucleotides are TGTGCCAGTTGGGGAGGGAATTCACCCCTCCACTTT. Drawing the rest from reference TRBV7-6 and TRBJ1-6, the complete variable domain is GAGVSQSPRYKVTKRGQDVALRCDPISGHVSLYWYRQALGQGPEFLTYFNYEAQQDKSGLPNDRFSAERPEGSISTLTIQRTEQRDSAMYRCASWGGNSPLHFGNGTRLTVT.